This T cell receptor beta chain comes out of a study of Ad26.COV2.S vaccination and SARS-CoV-2 variants. Described treatment: about 20 received Ad26.COV2.S at low or high dose, single or two shots; roughly five received placebo; per-sample allocation not given. Collection of the samples took place on day 63 after the first injection of vaccine or placebo. Generated by immunoSEQ multiplex PCR, the TCRdb table keeps only in-frame clones and is missing some. The table shows around 270,000 clones, with about 83% occurring only once. The ends were cut back, 1 base at V and 6 bases at J, with 13 bases in the middle. Germline CDR1 SGHVS, CDR2 FQNEAQ. CDR3 length: 16 amino acids. This clone was picked up one time. Its antigen is still unknown. Study-wide points: In vaccinated individuals, spike-specific CD8+ and CD4+ T cell responses reportedly displayed substantial breadth.

J is TRBJ1-6 and V is TRBV7-8, with unresolved D. The TCR comes from a person aged 18-60 years who received the Ad26.COV2.S COVID-19 vaccine or a placebo. The sample here was peripheral blood, taken in a trial of Ad26.COV2.S vaccine versus placebo. The CDR3 protein is CASSLGGWSGNSPLHF. The CDR3 coding sequence is TGTGCCAGCAGCTTAGGCGGGTGGTCGGGTAATTCACCCCTCCACTTT.